Shown below are 2 T cell receptor beta chains from a single sample sequenced in a study of a mutant IDH1 vaccine in newly diagnosed glioma. Clones were read by immunoSEQ multiplex PCR, and TCRdb kept only the in-frame ones, dropping some. The table records 75,000 to 85,000 clones, 75% to 95% of them present only once. For these TCRs, the target antigens are not known. The time point is: week 5, during vaccination. In the vaccine, a single dose held 300 ug of the mutant IDH1 20-mer peptide, along with topical imiquimod. This specimen was PBMCs, taken from a glioma patient whose treatment included an IDH1 peptide vaccine. These receptor sequences come from a woman aged 50 to 60 with glioma.

The genes are TRBV7-9 and TRBJ2-5; no firm D call. The CDR3 runs to 15 residues. Per germline, CDR1 SEHNR and CDR2 FQNEAQ (reference sequence). V lost 1 base and J 5 bases, leaving 14 bases between the germline ends. The CDR3 is CASSLGQPRNETQYF. The CDR3 bases are TGTGCCAGCAGCTTAGGCCAGCCGAGGAACGAGACCCAGTACTTC. The full variable domain, in which reference TRBV7-9 and TRBJ2-5 provide the parts outside the CDR3, is DTGVSQNPRHKITKRGQNVTFRCDPISEHNRLYWYRQTLGQGPEFLTYFQNEAQLEKSRLLSDRFSAERPKGSFSTLEIQRTEQGDSAMYLCASSLGQPRNETQYFGPGTRLLVL.

DNA of the CDR3: TGTGCCTGGAGTGTACTCCGGACTAGCAGCTCCTACGAGCAGTACTTC. Translation gives CAWSVLRTSSSYEQYF. The chain combines TRBV30 with TRBJ2-7; TRBD2 aligns across 8 bases. This CDR3 has 16 amino acids. Germline CDR1 reads GTSNPN; CDR2 reads SVGIG (reference sequence). V lost 0 bases and J lost 0; bases outside the gene matches: 7.